This T cell receptor beta chain was captured in a study of PD-1 blockade in classical Hodgkin lymphoma. Each patient experienced a relapse that followed autologous stem cell transplantation, and brentuximab vedotin exposure varied. Negative selection with magnetic separation was used to purify CD4+ T cells from thawed PBMCs. Trimming stripped 3 bases from V and 4 bases from J, with 9 bases between. CDR1 SGHNT and CDR2 YENEEA come from the germline V gene. The CDR3 spans 13 residues. The assay was immunoSEQ multiplex PCR, and TCRdb's table has in-frame clones only and misses some. The table includes roughly 31,000 clones, about 85% detected once.

The sequencing here drew on CD4+ T cells from blood, taken at baseline. This chain links TRBV11-3 with TRBJ1-1; D call uncertain. The TCR originated in a human donor with classical Hodgkin lymphoma. The CDR3 DNA follows: TGTGCCAGCAGCTTCCAAGACGGCACTGAAGCTTTCTTT. Protein sequence: CASSFQDGTEAFF.